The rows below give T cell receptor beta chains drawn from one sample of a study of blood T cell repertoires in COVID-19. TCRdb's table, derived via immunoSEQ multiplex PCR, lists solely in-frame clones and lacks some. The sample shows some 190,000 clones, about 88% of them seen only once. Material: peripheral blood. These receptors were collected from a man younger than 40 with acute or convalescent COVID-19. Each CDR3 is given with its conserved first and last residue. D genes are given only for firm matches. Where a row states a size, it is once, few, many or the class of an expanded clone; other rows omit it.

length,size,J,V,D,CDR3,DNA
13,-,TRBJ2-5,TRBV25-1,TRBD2,CASSEGREETQYF,TGTGCCAGCAGTGAAGGGAGGGAAGAGACCCAGTACTTC
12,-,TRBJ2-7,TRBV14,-,CASSLTGYEQYF,TGTGCCAGCAGCCTAACAGGCTACGAGCAGTACTTC
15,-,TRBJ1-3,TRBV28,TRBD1,CASRLTGGPGNTIYF,TGTGCCAGCAGACTGACAGGGGGGCCTGGAAACACCATATATTTT
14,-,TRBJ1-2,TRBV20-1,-,CSASLAEQEGGYTF,TGCAGTGCTAGTCTCGCCGAACAAGAGGGTGGCTACACCTTC
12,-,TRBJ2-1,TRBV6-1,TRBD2,CASNSGEGEQFF,TGTGCCAGCAATTCGGGGGAGGGTGAGCAGTTCTTC
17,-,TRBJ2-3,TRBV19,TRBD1,CASSSELGTGWLDTQYF,TGTGCCAGTAGTTCCGAGCTCGGGACAGGGTGGTTAGATACGCAGTATTTT
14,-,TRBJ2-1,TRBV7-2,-,CASSWGGKYGEQFF,TGTGCCAGCAGCTGGGGCGGGAAATATGGGGAGCAGTTCTTC
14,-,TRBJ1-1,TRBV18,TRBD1,CASSGTGVNTEAFF,TGTGCCAGCTCAGGGACAGGGGTGAACACTGAAGCTTTCTTT
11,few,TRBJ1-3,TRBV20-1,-,CSAREGGTIYF,TGCAGTGCTAGAGAAGGGGGTACTATATATTTT
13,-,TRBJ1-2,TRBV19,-,CASRGGRIYGYTF,TGTGCCAGTAGGGGAGGACGGATCTATGGCTACACCTTC
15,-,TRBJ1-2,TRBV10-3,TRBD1,CAISETSGTGYGYTF,TGTGCCATCAGTGAGACTTCCGGGACAGGGTATGGCTACACCTTC
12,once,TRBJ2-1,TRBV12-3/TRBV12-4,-,CASSLGGLEQFF,TGTGCCAGCAGTTTAGGAGGGCTTGAGCAGTTCTTC
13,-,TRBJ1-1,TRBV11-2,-,CASSLTVNTEAFF,TGTGCCAGCAGCTTGACAGTAAACACTGAAGCTTTCTTT
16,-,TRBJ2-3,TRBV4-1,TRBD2,CASSQDFTSGIDTQYF,TGCGCCAGCAGCCAAGATTTCACTAGCGGGATTGATACGCAGTATTTT
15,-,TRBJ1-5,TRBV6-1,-,CASSERGVSNQPQHF,TGTGCCAGCAGTGAACGGGGGGTCTCCAATCAGCCCCAGCATTTT
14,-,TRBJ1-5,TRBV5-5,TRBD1,CASNVQGGNQPQHF,TGTGCCAGCAACGTACAGGGGGGCAATCAGCCCCAGCATTTT
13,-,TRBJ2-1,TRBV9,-,CASSVRVDNEQFF,TGTGCCAGCAGCGTTAGAGTGGACAATGAGCAGTTCTTC
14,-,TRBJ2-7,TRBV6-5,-,CASSYVLGVGEQYF,TGTGCCAGCAGTTACGTCCTAGGAGTGGGCGAGCAGTACTTC
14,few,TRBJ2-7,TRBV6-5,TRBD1,CASTHDRGPYEQYF,TGTGCCAGCACCCACGACAGGGGACCCTACGAGCAGTACTTC
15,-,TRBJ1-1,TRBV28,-,CASSQSLGGNTEAFF,TGTGCCAGCAGTCAATCTCTCGGAGGGAACACTGAAGCTTTCTTT
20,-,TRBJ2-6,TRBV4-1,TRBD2,CASSQLVGTSGDSGANVLTF,TGCGCCAGCAGCCAGCTAGTCGGGACTAGCGGAGACTCTGGGGCCAACGTCCTGACTTTC
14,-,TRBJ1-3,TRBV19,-,CASISGRSGNTIYF,TGTGCCAGTATCTCAGGCCGCTCTGGAAACACCATATATTTT
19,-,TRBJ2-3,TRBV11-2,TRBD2,CASSSFLSWREGQTDTQYF,TGTGCCAGCAGCTCTTTCCTAAGCTGGAGGGAGGGCCAAACAGATACGCAGTATTTT
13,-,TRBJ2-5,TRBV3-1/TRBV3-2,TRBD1,CASSRQGQETQYF,TGTGCCAGCAGCCGACAGGGGCAAGAGACCCAGTACTTC